The rows below give T cell receptor beta chains drawn from one sample of a study of identical twins. TCRdb redid the calling of the 5' RACE reads with MiXCR, one entry per CDR3 protein. The table includes about 520,000 distinct CDR3 sequences, about 20% detected once. The same sample was also used in a study of T cells expressing NK-cell markers.

The sequencing sample was made of CD4+ T cells sorted from blood. These receptors originate from a young woman in good health. CDR3s include the opening cysteine and the closing phenylalanine or tryptophan. The D gene is left open where the match is weak. Size is stated for part of the rows, as once, few or many counts, or as a class when the clone is expanded.

clone_size j_call v_call d_call cdr3_aa cdr3_nt
. TRBJ2-1 TRBV7-8 TRBD2 CASSPNIPSGSFNEQFF TGTGCCAGCAGCCCGAACATCCCTAGCGGGAGCTTCAATGAGCAGTTCTTC
. TRBJ1-2 TRBV13 TRBD1 CASSPPRTGRRAWRGYTF TGTGCCAGCAGCCCTCCTAGGACAGGTAGGAGGGCTTGGAGAGGCTACACCTTC
. TRBJ2-7 TRBV6-1 . CASRHTRHVEQYF TGTGCCAGCAGACACACCCGGCACGTCGAGCAGTACTTC
. TRBJ2-5 TRBV5-5 TRBD2 CASTPGSAGGVETQYF TGTGCCAGCACCCCGGGGTCAGCGGGAGGAGTGGAGACCCAGTACTTC
. TRBJ2-3 TRBV4-1 . CASSQEGRPSTDTQYF TGCGCCAGCAGCCAAGAGGGGCGACCTAGCACAGATACGCAGTATTTT
few TRBJ2-1 TRBV5-5 TRBD2 CASSGILAFDYNEQFF TGTGCCAGCAGCGGGATACTAGCGTTCGACTACAATGAGCAGTTCTTC
few TRBJ2-3 TRBV20-1 . CSARGFRGRAIADTQYF TGCAGTGCTAGAGGGTTTAGGGGGAGGGCAATAGCAGATACGCAGTATTTT
. TRBJ2-1 TRBV20-1 . CSADRPPYNEQFF TGCAGTGCTGACCGCCCGCCCTACAATGAGCAGTTCTTC
many TRBJ1-1 TRBV20-1 . CSARQNTEAFF TGCAGTGCTAGGCAGAACACTGAAGCTTTCTTT
. TRBJ1-2 TRBV5-1 . CASSGSASEYGYTF TGCGCCAGCAGCGGATCAGCCTCGGAGTATGGCTACACCTTC
few TRBJ2-3 TRBV24-1 TRBD2 CATSDSTAGDTDTQYF TGTGCCACCAGTGATTCTACAGCGGGAGACACAGATACGCAGTATTTT
few TRBJ1-2 TRBV9 TRBD1 CASKGQGGVGYGYTF TGTGCCAGCAAGGGACAGGGCGGGGTCGGTTATGGCTACACCTTC
. TRBJ2-6 TRBV12-3/TRBV12-4 . CASSSRAAGANVLTF TGTGCCAGCAGTTCCCGGGCGGCTGGGGCCAACGTCCTGACTTTC
few TRBJ2-1 TRBV12-3/TRBV12-4 TRBD2 CASSRLSSGSNNEQFF TGTGCCAGCAGTCGCCTCTCGAGCGGGAGTAACAATGAGCAGTTCTTC
few TRBJ2-7 TRBV29-1 . CSADRGQGVDEQYF TGCAGCGCTGATAGAGGGCAGGGCGTTGACGAGCAGTACTTC
many TRBJ1-1 TRBV12-3/TRBV12-4 . CASSPREGDTEAFF TGTGCCAGCAGTCCTCGGGAGGGTGACACTGAAGCTTTCTTT
. TRBJ1-1 TRBV11-3 . CASSFGQTEAFF TGTGCCAGCAGCTTTGGACAGACTGAAGCTTTCTTT
few TRBJ2-1 TRBV20-1 TRBD2 CSSGRDSYNEQFF TGCAGTAGCGGGAGGGACTCCTACAATGAGCAGTTCTTC
. TRBJ2-5 TRBV7-2 TRBD2 CASSLYTSGGWETQYF TGTGCCAGCAGCTTATATACCAGCGGGGGCTGGGAGACCCAGTACTTC
. TRBJ2-7 TRBV7-2 . CASSLKFEQYF TGTGCCAGCAGCTTAAAGTTCGAGCAGTACTTC
. TRBJ1-2 TRBV4-3 TRBD1 CASSQITGDHGYTF TGCGCCAGCAGCCAGATTACAGGGGACCATGGCTACACCTTC
few TRBJ2-1 TRBV9 TRBD2 CASSVVGLAGSDEQFF TGTGCCAGCAGCGTAGTTGGACTAGCGGGTAGTGATGAGCAGTTCTTC
. TRBJ2-5 TRBV5-1 TRBD1 CASKWGTAQETQYF TGCGCCAGCAAATGGGGGACAGCCCAAGAGACCCAGTACTTC